These T cell receptor beta chains were read from a single sample in a study of CD8 T cells in ankylosing spondylitis. TCRdb independently ran MiXCR on the 5' RACE reads; one entry per CDR3 protein. The table has fewer than 500,000 distinct CDR3 sequences, 20% to 25% seen once. The specimen sequenced was blood, either unsorted or a sorted T cell fraction (not recorded which). The receptors here all came from a male donor with ankylosing spondylitis. Each CDR3 is given with its conserved first and last residue. A D gene is named only where the DNA matches it firmly. Some rows have no size entry. The others give once, few or many, or a class for an expanded clone.

v_call	clone_size	d_call	j_call	cdr3_nt	cdr3_aa
TRBV3-1	many	TRBD2	TRBJ2-5	TGTGCCAGCAGCCGACCCGGACTAGCCCAAGAGACCCAGTACTTC	CASSRPGLAQETQYF
TRBV29-1	few	NA	TRBJ1-1	TGCAGCGTGGCCCTTATGGACGGTGAAGCTTTCTTT	CSVALMDGEAFF
TRBV11-2	once	NA	TRBJ2-2	TGTGCCAGCACCAACTTAGTACCCGGGGAGCTGTTTTTT	CASTNLVPGELFF
TRBV7-9	NA	NA	TRBJ2-3	TGTGCCAGCAGCTCCCCCCTTAGCAGCACAGATACGCAGTATTTT	CASSSPLSSTDTQYF
TRBV27	NA	TRBD2	TRBJ2-3	TGTGCCAGCAGTTCGCCACGGACTAGCGGGAGGGCCCTCGAGTTAGATACGCAGTATTTT	CASSSPRTSGRALELDTQYF
TRBV6-4	few	NA	TRBJ2-3	TGTGCCAGCAGTGACTCGCGAGATACGGGAGTTGGCACAGATACGCAGTATTTT	CASSDSRDTGVGTDTQYF
TRBV3-1	NA	TRBD2	TRBJ2-5	TGTGCCAGCAGCCAACTCCCCCAGGGACTAGCGGCGGGGACCCAGTACTTC	CASSQLPQGLAAGTQYF
TRBV29-1	few	NA	TRBJ2-5	TGCAGCGTTGTGAAACAGGGAGGGTTTCTGGCCCAGTACTTC	CSVVKQGGFLAQYF
TRBV7-8	NA	NA	TRBJ2-3	TGTGCCAGCAGCTTGCAGGTTGTGACAGATACGCAGTATTTT	CASSLQVVTDTQYF
TRBV5-1	NA	NA	TRBJ1-3	TGCGCCAGCAGCTTCGGCGGGGGCTCCTCTGGAAACACCATATATTTT	CASSFGGGSSGNTIYF
TRBV7-8	NA	NA	TRBJ1-5	TGTGCCAGCAGCTTGGAAAATAGCAATCAGCCCCAGCATTTT	CASSLENSNQPQHF
TRBV12-3/TRBV12-4	few	TRBD1	TRBJ1-3	TGTGCCAGCAGTTTAGGGACAGGGGTAAACACCATATATTTT	CASSLGTGVNTIYF
TRBV5-1	few	TRBD2	TRBJ2-1	TGCGCCAGCAGCTTGGCTAGCGGAACCTCCTACAATGAGCAGTTCTTC	CASSLASGTSYNEQFF
TRBV30	once	TRBD2	TRBJ2-3	TGTGCCTGGAGCGGGAGGTACACAGATACGCAGTATTTT	CAWSGRYTDTQYF
TRBV29-1	NA	NA	TRBJ1-6	TGCAGCGTTGGACTGACGAGAGGGTCACCCCTCCACTTT	CSVGLTRGSPLHF
TRBV20-1	few	TRBD1	TRBJ1-1	TGCAGTGCTTTACACAACAGGGGCGTGGGTACTGAAGCTTTCTTT	CSALHNRGVGTEAFF
TRBV6-1	few	NA	TRBJ2-2	TGTGCCAGCAGTGAAGTTGGGGGCAGGATCACCGGGGAGCTGTTTTTT	CASSEVGGRITGELFF
TRBV24-1	few	NA	TRBJ1-5	TGTGCCACCAGTGAGGATGACAGTTATCAGCCCCAGCATTTT	CATSEDDSYQPQHF
TRBV5-1	few	NA	TRBJ2-1	TGCGCCAGCAGCACCGAGGTCGGACCCTACAATGAGCAGTTCTTC	CASSTEVGPYNEQFF
TRBV7-3	NA	NA	TRBJ2-7	TGTGCCAGCAGCTTAACGCGCAACTACGAGCAGTACTTC	CASSLTRNYEQYF
TRBV11-1	NA	NA	TRBJ1-1	TGTGCCAGCAGCTTAGTATCGGGGATCAACACTGAAGCTTTCTTT	CASSLVSGINTEAFF
TRBV13	NA	NA	TRBJ2-1	TGTGCCAGCAGCTCCTCCGAACAGGGAAATGAGCAGTTCTTC	CASSSSEQGNEQFF
TRBV28	NA	NA	TRBJ2-7	TGTGCCAGCATCCCAGGAGGTAGCGGACCTTTAGGGATTTACGAGCAGTACTTC	CASIPGGSGPLGIYEQYF
TRBV11-3	NA	NA	TRBJ2-5	TGTGCCAGCAGCCCTCGGTGGGAGACCCAGTACTTC	CASSPRWETQYF
TRBV7-3	NA	NA	TRBJ2-1	TGTGCCAGCAGCCTCGAAGGGTTCTCCTACAATGAGCAGTTCTTC	CASSLEGFSYNEQFF
TRBV12-3/TRBV12-4	few	NA	TRBJ1-2	TGTGCCAGCAGTCCTGGCCCGACAGGCTGGTATGGCTACACCTTC	CASSPGPTGWYGYTF
TRBV12-3/TRBV12-4	few	NA	TRBJ1-2	TGTGCCAGCAGGAGGGGGGCAAACTATGGCTACACCTTC	CASRRGANYGYTF
TRBV9	NA	NA	TRBJ2-1	TGTGCCAGCAGCCCTAGTCCCCCGAGGGTTCACAATGAGCAGTTCTTC	CASSPSPPRVHNEQFF
TRBV28	once	NA	TRBJ1-5	TGTGCCAATAGACCTCGGGGAAAGGATCAGCCCCAGCATTTT	CANRPRGKDQPQHF
TRBV6-1	NA	TRBD1	TRBJ1-1	TGTGCCAGCAGTGATCCCTCGACAGGGACAAACACTGAAGCTTTCTTT	CASSDPSTGTNTEAFF
TRBV18	NA	NA	TRBJ2-5	TGTGCCAGCTCACCAGAACGGGGAACCCAGTACTTC	CASSPERGTQYF
TRBV7-8	NA	TRBD1	TRBJ1-1	TGTGCCAGCAGCTTAGTGACGGGACAGTGGGATGAAGCTTTCTTT	CASSLVTGQWDEAFF
TRBV29-1	many	NA	TRBJ2-7	TGCAGCGCTGCCCGGGACCGGGCCTACGAGCAGTACTTC	CSAARDRAYEQYF
TRBV7-2	NA	TRBD2	TRBJ2-5	TGTGCCAGCAGCTTTGGCGGGAGGGCCGAGGAGACCCAGTACTTC	CASSFGGRAEETQYF
TRBV5-1	many	NA	TRBJ2-2	TGCGCCAGCACCGCCCAGGGTGGAACCGGGGAGCTGTTTTTT	CASTAQGGTGELFF
TRBV18	few	NA	TRBJ2-1	TGTGCCAGCTCACGAGACCCCTGGGAGCAGTTCTTC	CASSRDPWEQFF
TRBV10-3	few	NA	TRBJ2-1	TGTGCCATCAGTGACCCATCAGGGGTGGCGGGAGCAGGCAATGAGCAGTTCTTC	CAISDPSGVAGAGNEQFF
TRBV15	few	NA	TRBJ2-2	TGTGCCACCAGCATATGGAGGGGAGTTAACACCGGGGAGCTGTTTTTT	CATSIWRGVNTGELFF
TRBV5-1	few	NA	TRBJ2-3	TGCGCCAGCAGCTTGGCGCTGGGACCAGAGAGCACAGATACGCAGTATTTT	CASSLALGPESTDTQYF
TRBV6-1	NA	TRBD2	TRBJ2-5	TGTGCCAGCAGGGGAAACAGGGGGACTAGCGGGAGTTCGGAGACCCAGTACTTC	CASRGNRGTSGSSETQYF
TRBV2	NA	TRBD2	TRBJ2-3	TGTGCCAGCCAGACGGGACTAGCGGGAGAAGATACGCAGTATTTT	CASQTGLAGEDTQYF
TRBV4-3	NA	TRBD2	TRBJ2-1	TGCGCCAGCAGCCGCGCCCGAACCGGGACTAACTTAGCGCCTGAGCAGTTCTTC	CASSRARTGTNLAPEQFF
TRBV5-1	NA	NA	TRBJ1-1	TGCGCCAGCAGCTTGGACGGACAGATGAACACTGAAGCTTTCTTT	CASSLDGQMNTEAFF
TRBV5-1	NA	NA	TRBJ2-5	TGCGCCAGCAGCTTCCTCGAGGCCCAAGAGACCCAGTACTTC	CASSFLEAQETQYF
TRBV6-1	NA	NA	TRBJ2-6	TGTGCCAGCAGTGAAGCGCTGGGGGCTGGGGCCAACGTCCTGACTTTC	CASSEALGAGANVLTF
TRBV18	NA	NA	TRBJ1-5	TGTGCCAGCTCAACAGAGAATAGCAATCAGCCCCAGCATTTT	CASSTENSNQPQHF
TRBV21-1	NA	NA	TRBJ2-5	TGTGCCAGCAGCAAAGACGCGTCTAAGTCTCAAGAGACCCAGTACTTC	CASSKDASKSQETQYF
TRBV5-1	NA	NA	TRBJ2-4	TGCGCCAGCAGCTCCGGCTTGATGGGCGCCAAAAACATTCAGTACTTC	CASSSGLMGAKNIQYF
TRBV7-9	NA	NA	TRBJ1-4	TGTGCCAGCAGCTGGGGTAACGGCGGAGAAAAACTGTTTTTT	CASSWGNGGEKLFF
TRBV20-1	few	TRBD2	TRBJ2-7	TGCAGTGCTAGACTAGCGGGAGGTAGGAGCTCCTACGAGCAGTACTTC	CSARLAGGRSSYEQYF
TRBV29-1	NA	NA	TRBJ1-2	TGCAGCGTTGTATGGGGCGGTAACTATGGCTACACCTTC	CSVVWGGNYGYTF
TRBV18	NA	NA	TRBJ1-5	TGTGCCAGCTCGAAAACGGGCACAGATCAGCCCCAGCATTTT	CASSKTGTDQPQHF
TRBV12-3/TRBV12-4	few	TRBD1	TRBJ1-5	TGTGCCAGCAGTTTCGGGACAGCGGGTCAGCCCCAGCATTTT	CASSFGTAGQPQHF
TRBV30	NA	NA	TRBJ2-1	TGTGCCTGGAGTGCCTCTTATGAGCAGTTCTTC	CAWSASYEQFF
TRBV15	few	NA	TRBJ2-6	TGTGCCGCTTCTAGCGCTGGGGCCAACGTCCTGACTTTC	CAASSAGANVLTF